This is a list of T cell receptor beta chains from one sample in a study of blood T cell repertoires in COVID-19. Repertoires were generated with immunoSEQ multiplex PCR, while TCRdb's copy carries only in-frame clones and drops some. The repertoire holds approximately 110,000 clones, with roughly nine tenths as singletons. The specimen was peripheral blood. These receptor sequences come from an elderly woman with acute or convalescent COVID-19. Each CDR3 is given with its conserved first and last residue. The D gene is left open where the match is weak. Only some rows state a clone size, as once, few, many or a class for expanded clones.

D gene,V gene,J gene,clone size,CDR3 protein,CDR3 DNA
TRBD1,TRBV3-1/TRBV3-2,TRBJ1-2,NA,CASSQGTGFGYTF,TGTGCCAGCAGCCAAGGGACAGGGTTTGGCTACACCTTC
TRBD2,TRBV5-5,TRBJ2-2,NA,CASSLAWTSGTGELFF,TGTGCCAGCAGCTTGGCTTGGACTAGCGGGACCGGGGAGCTGTTTTTT
NA,TRBV12-3/TRBV12-4,TRBJ2-3,NA,CASSFRDGDTQYF,TGTGCCAGCAGTTTCAGGGATGGAGATACGCAGTATTTT
TRBD2,TRBV28,TRBJ2-2,NA,CASSRRGGSGELFF,TGTGCCAGCAGTCGACGGGGGGGCTCCGGGGAGCTGTTTTTT
TRBD1,TRBV28,TRBJ2-7,NA,CASRPMTGGFDEQYF,TGTGCCAGCCGACCTATGACAGGGGGCTTCGACGAGCAGTACTTC
TRBD2,TRBV5-1,TRBJ2-3,once,CASSLGGTSGGASNTQYF,TGCGCCAGCAGCTTGGGTGGGACTAGCGGGGGGGCGTCGAATACGCAGTATTTT
NA,TRBV11-2,TRBJ2-5,few,CASSLGSAINQETQYF,TGTGCCAGCAGCCTCGGGTCCGCTATAAACCAAGAGACCCAGTACTTC
NA,TRBV6-2/TRBV6-3,TRBJ2-3,NA,CASSYVAGPQYF,TGTGCCAGCAGTTACGTGGCAGGCCCGCAGTATTTT
NA,TRBV30,TRBJ2-7,NA,CAWGTSYEQYF,TGTGCCTGGGGGACTTCCTACGAGCAGTACTTC
NA,TRBV10-2,TRBJ2-1,NA,CASSESSGTYNEQFF,TGCGCCAGCAGTGAGTCCAGCGGGACATACAATGAGCAGTTCTTC
NA,TRBV28,TRBJ2-7,NA,CASSSDPKRLISYEQYF,TGTGCCAGCAGTTCAGATCCTAAACGACTAATCTCCTACGAGCAGTACTTC
TRBD2,TRBV4-3,TRBJ2-3,NA,CASSQERTSGNTQYF,TGCGCCAGCAGCCAAGAGCGGACTAGCGGCAATACGCAGTATTTT
NA,TRBV18,TRBJ1-5,NA,CASSPGGGQPQHF,TGTGCCAGCTCACCAGGGGGCGGTCAGCCCCAGCATTTT
NA,TRBV4-1,TRBJ2-3,NA,CASSHPQGGLSTDTQYF,TGCGCCAGCAGCCACCCCCAAGGGGGACTAAGCACAGATACGCAGTATTTT
NA,TRBV6-2/TRBV6-3,TRBJ2-5,NA,CASSPTGQSRETQYF,TGTGCCAGCAGTCCGACCGGACAGAGTCGAGAGACCCAGTACTTC
TRBD1,TRBV30,TRBJ1-2,NA,CAWSGWSGGGYTF,TGTGCCTGGAGTGGTTGGTCAGGGGGAGGCTACACCTTC
TRBD1,TRBV25-1,TRBJ2-7,NA,CASSATGGYEQYF,TGTGCCAGCAGTGCGACAGGGGGATACGAGCAGTACTTC
TRBD1,TRBV24-1,TRBJ2-5,NA,CATSPGQGIETQYF,TGTGCCACCAGTCCGGGACAGGGGATAGAGACCCAGTACTTC
NA,TRBV7-8,TRBJ1-4,NA,CASSLTASGQEKLFF,TGTGCCAGCAGCTTAACGGCTTCCGGACAGGAAAAACTGTTTTTT
NA,TRBV7-8,TRBJ1-2,NA,CASATSWGDYGYTF,TGTGCCAGCGCCACAAGCTGGGGGGACTATGGCTACACCTTC
NA,TRBV5-1,TRBJ1-2,NA,CASSLDGEVTDYGYTF,TGCGCCAGCAGCTTGGATGGTGAGGTAACGGACTATGGCTACACCTTC
NA,TRBV30,TRBJ1-1,NA,CAWSRGGTEAFF,TGTGCCTGGAGTCGGGGAGGCACTGAAGCTTTCTTT
TRBD1,TRBV30,TRBJ2-5,NA,CAWSRDRRETQYF,TGTGCCTGGAGCCGGGACAGGAGGGAGACCCAGTACTTC
NA,TRBV19,TRBJ1-4,NA,CASYSRRRGKLFF,TGTGCCAGTTATTCCAGGAGGCGGGGAAAACTGTTTTTT
TRBD2,TRBV3-1/TRBV3-2,TRBJ2-7,many,CASSQDPTPGLADEQYF,TGTGCCAGCAGCCAAGATCCCACACCGGGACTAGCTGACGAGCAGTACTTC
TRBD1,TRBV18,TRBJ1-3,NA,CATGASSGNTIYF,TGCGCTACAGGGGCGTCCTCTGGAAACACCATATATTTT
NA,TRBV6-5,TRBJ1-6,NA,CASRRDTNLNSPLHF,TGTGCCAGCAGAAGGGACACTAACCTCAATTCACCCCTCCACTTT
NA,TRBV2,TRBJ2-5,NA,CASKGRTHQETQYF,TGTGCCAGCAAGGGGCGTACTCATCAAGAGACCCAGTACTTC
NA,TRBV19,TRBJ2-2,NA,CASTPVSRGELFF,TGTGCCAGTACCCCCGTATCGCGGGGGGAGCTGTTTTTT
TRBD1,TRBV24-1,TRBJ1-2,NA,CATSDPLGTGNYGYTF,TGTGCCACCAGTGATCCCCTCGGGACAGGCAACTATGGCTACACCTTC
NA,TRBV27,TRBJ2-5,NA,CASRRAFQETQYF,TGTGCCAGCAGGCGGGCTTTCCAAGAGACCCAGTACTTC
NA,TRBV19,TRBJ2-2,NA,CASRAGHTGELFF,TGTGCCAGTAGAGCAGGGCACACCGGGGAGCTGTTTTTT
NA,TRBV7-9,TRBJ2-5,NA,CASSPHNGETQYF,TGTGCCAGCAGCCCGCATAACGGGGAGACCCAGTACTTC
TRBD2,TRBV19,TRBJ2-1,NA,CASSIDLAGGQHNEQFF,TGTGCCAGTAGTATTGATCTAGCGGGGGGCCAACACAATGAGCAGTTCTTC
TRBD2,TRBV5-6,TRBJ2-1,NA,CASRTLAGGWNEQFF,TGTGCCAGCAGAACCCTAGCGGGGGGATGGAATGAGCAGTTCTTC